These 10 T cell receptor beta chains were sequenced from one sample in a study of regulatory T cells in long-lasting Graves disease. Building of the TCR beta libraries involved iRepertoire HTBI primers and Arm-PCR of CDR3 regions. TCRdb itself ran the multiplex PCR reads through MiXCR, one entry per CDR3 protein. The sample lists approximately 350,000 distinct CDR3 sequences; roughly 23% were seen once. As to time point: persistent/refractory GD, antithyroid drugs over 5 years with positive TRAb. Scientists built the TCR library using RNA that was extracted from PBMCs. Here the sequenced sample was peripheral blood mononuclear cells (PBMCs), taken when the disease was refractory, from a patient treated with antithyroid drugs. The receptors shown here come from a woman aged 40 to 50 with Graves disease.

The V and J genes are TRBV9 and TRBJ1-1, with D perhaps TRBD1 (6 bases). Germline values: CDR1 SGDLS, CDR2 YYNGEE. The CDR3 is 16 residues long. Deletions cut 2 bases from V and 2 bases from J, with 16 bases between. For the CDR3, the DNA is TGTGCCAGCAGCGTCGACCCGTGGACAGCCAACACTGAAGCTTTCTTT. Encoded protein: CASSVDPWTANTEAFF.

On this clonotype: With a far larger clone one base away, a read error is the likely cause. No conserved phenylalanine or tryptophan is present at the end of the CDR3, so a read error is the likely explanation. The V gene is TRBV6-2 or TRBV6-3, the J gene TRBJ1-2, with 8 nucleotides matching TRBD1. The CDR3 totals 16 residues. V was pared by 5 bases and J by 6 bases, with 14 bases of the junction left unmatched. Per the germline V gene, CDR1 is MNHEY and CDR2 is SVGEGT. CDR3 bases: TGTGCCAGCAGTCAAAGGACAGGGCAGAAGAAGAATGGCTACACCCTC. This sequence encodes CASSQRTGQKKNGYTL.

The table lists this clonotype with a few counts. The chain combines TRBV27 with TRBJ1-1, with D maybe TRBD1 (5 bases). The CDR3 runs to 14 residues. Germline loops: CDR1 MNHEY, CDR2 SMNVEV (reference sequence). V was trimmed by 5 bases and J by 10 bases, leaving 20 bases between them. CDR3 DNA sequence: TGTGCCAGCAGTCCCTTCCGGGACCCAGTTACAGCTTTCTTT. Protein product: CASSPFRDPVTAFF.

This clonotype was detected a few times. The gene calls are TRBV12-3 or TRBV12-4 and TRBJ2-7, with D unresolved. V lost 3 bases and J 2 bases, leaving 5 bases between the germline ends. This CDR3 is 12 amino acids long. DNA of the CDR3: TGTGCCAGCAGTTTCGCTACCTACGAGCAGTACTTC. Translated, it gives CASSFATYEQYF.

The rearrangement joins TRBV4-1 to TRBJ2-7; D remains unclear. Per germline, CDR1 MGHRA and CDR2 YSYEKL. The germline V and J ends were trimmed by 0 bases and 1 base, with 7 bases remaining between them. CDR3 size: 14 residues. This CDR3 reads CASSQDVGSYEQYF. For the CDR3, the DNA is TGCGCCAGCAGCCAAGACGTCGGGTCCTACGAGCAGTACTTC.

Comments on this clonotype: Because the CDR3 is missing its conserved closing phenylalanine or tryptophan, this is likely a read error. The chain employs TRBV20-1 and TRBJ1-1; D perhaps matches TRBD1 (5 bases). Trimming left V 1 base short and J 1 base short, with 10 bases between. The CDR3 sequence is 14 residues long. The V gene's germline CDR1 is DFQATT and CDR2 SNEGSKA (reference sequence). CDR3 nucleotides: TGCAGTGCTAGAGTCCGGACACCGAACACTGAAGCTTTCTCT. Translated, it gives CSARVRTPNTEAFS.

This clonotype has ten or more counts. The V and J genes are TRBV6-1 and TRBJ1-5, with D perhaps matching TRBD1 (6 bases). The V end lost 5 bases, the J end lost 7 bases, and 21 bases lay between the germline ends. This CDR3 spans 16 amino acids. CDR1 MNHNS and CDR2 SASEGT come from the germline V gene. The CDR3 spells CASSHRYGGFEQPQHF. DNA for the CDR3: TGTGCCAGCAGTCACCGCTATGGGGGCTTCGAACAGCCCCAGCATTTT.

This clonotype was detected a few times. The CDR3 DNA follows: TGTGCCAGCAGTCTGGTCCAGGGCCAACAGCCCCAGCATTTT. It is translated as CASSLVQGQQPQHF. This rearrangement joins TRBV12-3 or TRBV12-4 to TRBJ1-5, with TRBD1 as a possible D gene (5 bases). The CDR3 has 14 residues. Trimming left V 5 bases short and J 7 bases short, with 15 bases between.

This clonotype was seen a few times. The chain has TRBV20-1 and TRBJ2-1; D is ambiguous. The germline CDR1 and CDR2 sequences are DFQATT and SNEGSKA (reference sequence). The V end lost 5 bases, the J end lost 0 bases, and 11 bases lay between the germline ends. CDR3 length equals 14 residues. The CDR3 nucleotides are TGCAGTGCTCCTCAACCCCTCTCCTACAATGAGCAGTTCTTC. Protein product: CSAPQPLSYNEQFF.

The CDR3: CASSLLTSGSYNEQFF. In DNA, the CDR3 is TGTGCCAGCAGTCTCTTGACTAGCGGCTCCTACAATGAGCAGTTCTTC. J is TRBJ2-1 and V is TRBV27; 9 positions agree with TRBD2. J gave up 0 bases and V 5 bases, and 5 bases lay outside the gene matches. The CDR3 totals 16 residues. CDR1 is MNHEY, CDR2 SMNVEV, per germline (reference sequence).